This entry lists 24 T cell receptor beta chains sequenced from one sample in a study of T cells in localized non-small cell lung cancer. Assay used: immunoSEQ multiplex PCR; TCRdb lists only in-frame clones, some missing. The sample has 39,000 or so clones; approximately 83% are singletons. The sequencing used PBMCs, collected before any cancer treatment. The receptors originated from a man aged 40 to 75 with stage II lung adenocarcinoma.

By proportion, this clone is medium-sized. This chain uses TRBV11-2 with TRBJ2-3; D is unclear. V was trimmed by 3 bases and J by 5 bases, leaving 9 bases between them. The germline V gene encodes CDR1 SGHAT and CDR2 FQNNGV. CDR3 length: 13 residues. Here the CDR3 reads CASSFGFGDTQYF. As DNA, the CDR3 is TGTGCCAGCAGCTTCGGGTTTGGAGATACGCAGTATTTT.

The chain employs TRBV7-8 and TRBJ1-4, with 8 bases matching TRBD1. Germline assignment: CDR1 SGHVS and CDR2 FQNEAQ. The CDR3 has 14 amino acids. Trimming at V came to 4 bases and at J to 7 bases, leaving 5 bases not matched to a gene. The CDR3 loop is CASSSQGAGEKLFF. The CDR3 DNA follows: TGTGCCAGCAGCTCGCAGGGGGCTGGTGAAAAACTGTTTTTT.

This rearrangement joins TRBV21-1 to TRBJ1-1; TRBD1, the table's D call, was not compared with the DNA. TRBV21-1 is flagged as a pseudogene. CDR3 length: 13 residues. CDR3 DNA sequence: TGTGCCAGCTCCGACAGGGGAGACACTGAAGCTTTCTTT. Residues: CASSDRGDTEAFF.

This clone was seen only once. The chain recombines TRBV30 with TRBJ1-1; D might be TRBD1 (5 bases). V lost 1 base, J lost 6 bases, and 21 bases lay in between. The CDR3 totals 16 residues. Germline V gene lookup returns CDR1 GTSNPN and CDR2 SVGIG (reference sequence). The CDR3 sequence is CAWSARGRGRVSEAFF. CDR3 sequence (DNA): TGTGCCTGGAGTGCCCGAGGGAGGGGTAGGGTCTCTGAAGCTTTCTTT. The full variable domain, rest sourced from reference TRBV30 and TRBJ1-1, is SQTIHQWPATLVQPVGSPLSLECTVEGTSNPNLYWYRQAAGRGLQLLFYSVGIGQISSEVPQNLSASRPQDRQFILSSKKLLLSDSGFYLCAWSARGRGRVSEAFFGQGTRLTVV.

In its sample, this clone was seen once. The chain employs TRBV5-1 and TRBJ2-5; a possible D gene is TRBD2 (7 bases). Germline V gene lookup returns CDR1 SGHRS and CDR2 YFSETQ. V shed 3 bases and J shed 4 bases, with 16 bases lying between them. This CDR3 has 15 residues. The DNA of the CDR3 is TGCGCCAGCAGCTCTGGTAGGGGGGGAGTAGAGACCCAGTACTTC. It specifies CASSSGRGGVETQYF.

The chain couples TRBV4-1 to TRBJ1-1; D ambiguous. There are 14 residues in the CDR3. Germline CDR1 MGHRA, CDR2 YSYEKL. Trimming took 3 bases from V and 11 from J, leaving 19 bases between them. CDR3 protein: CASSHLYRRLGAFF. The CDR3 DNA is TGCGCCAGCAGCCACCTGTACCGTCGCCTCGGGGCTTTCTTT.

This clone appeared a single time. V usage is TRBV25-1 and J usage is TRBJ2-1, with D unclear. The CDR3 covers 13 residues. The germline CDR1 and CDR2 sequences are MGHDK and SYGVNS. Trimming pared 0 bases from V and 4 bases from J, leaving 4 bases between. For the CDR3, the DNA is TGTGCCAGCAGTGAATACGTGTACAATGAGCAGTTCTTC. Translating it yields CASSEYVYNEQFF.

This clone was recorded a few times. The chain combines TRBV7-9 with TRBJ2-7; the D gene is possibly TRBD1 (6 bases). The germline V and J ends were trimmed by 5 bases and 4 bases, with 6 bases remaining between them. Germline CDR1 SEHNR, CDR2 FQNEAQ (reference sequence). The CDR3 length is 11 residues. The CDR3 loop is CASSGQYEQYF. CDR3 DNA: TGTGCCAGCAGCGGACAGTACGAGCAGTACTTC.

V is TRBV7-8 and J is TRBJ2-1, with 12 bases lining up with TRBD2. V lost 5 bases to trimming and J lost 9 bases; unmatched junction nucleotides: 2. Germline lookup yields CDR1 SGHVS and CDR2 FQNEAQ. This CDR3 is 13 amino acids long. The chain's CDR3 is CASSTSGGSEQFF. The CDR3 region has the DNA TGTGCCAGCAGCACTAGCGGGGGGAGTGAGCAGTTCTTC. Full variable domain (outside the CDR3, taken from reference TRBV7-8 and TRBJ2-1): GAGVSQSPRYKVAKRGQDVALRCDPISGHVSLFWYQQALGQGPEFLTYFQNEAQLDKSGLPSDRFFAERPEGSVSTLKIQRTQQEDSAVYLCASSTSGGSEQFFGPGTRLTVL.

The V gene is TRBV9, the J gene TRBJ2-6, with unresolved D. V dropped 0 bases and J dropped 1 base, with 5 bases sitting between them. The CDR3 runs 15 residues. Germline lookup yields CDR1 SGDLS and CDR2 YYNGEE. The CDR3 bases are TGTGCCAGCAGCGTAGGACAATCTGGGGCCAACGTCCTGACTTTC. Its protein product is CASSVGQSGANVLTF. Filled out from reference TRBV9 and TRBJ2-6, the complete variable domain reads DSGVTQTPKHLITATGQRVTLRCSPRSGDLSVYWYQQSLDQGLQFLIQYYNGEERAKGNILERFSAQQFPDLHSELNLSSLELGDSALYFCASSVGQSGANVLTFGAGSRLTVL.

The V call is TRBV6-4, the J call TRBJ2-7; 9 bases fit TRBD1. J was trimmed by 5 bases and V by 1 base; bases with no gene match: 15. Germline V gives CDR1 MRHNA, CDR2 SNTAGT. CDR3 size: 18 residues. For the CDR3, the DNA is TGTGCCAGCAGTGACTTTTGGGACAGGGTTTATTCAGGAGACGAGCAGTACTTC. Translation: CASSDFWDRVYSGDEQYF.

The CDR3 sequence is CASSYRVFRSGELFF. DNA for the CDR3: TGTGCCAGCAGCTACAGAGTCTTTCGGTCCGGGGAGCTGTTTTTT. This chain connects TRBV28 to TRBJ2-2; D gene unclear. Trimming removed 6 bases at V and 6 bases at J, with 17 bases between. Germline CDR1 MDHEN, CDR2 SYDVKM. This CDR3 contains 15 residues. The full variable domain, its missing parts supplied by reference TRBV28 and TRBJ2-2, is DVKVTQSSRYLVKRTGEKVFLECVQDMDHENMFWYRQDPGLGLRLIYFSYDVKMKEKGDIPEGYSVSREKKERFSLILESASTNQTSMYLCASSYRVFRSGELFFGEGSRLTVL.

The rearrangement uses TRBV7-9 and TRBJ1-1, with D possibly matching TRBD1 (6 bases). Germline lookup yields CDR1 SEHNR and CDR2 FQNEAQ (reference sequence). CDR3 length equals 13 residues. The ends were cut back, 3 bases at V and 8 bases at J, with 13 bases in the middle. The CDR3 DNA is TGTGCCAGCAGCTTTTCACAGGGCCGGGAAGCTTTCTTT. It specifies CASSFSQGREAFF.

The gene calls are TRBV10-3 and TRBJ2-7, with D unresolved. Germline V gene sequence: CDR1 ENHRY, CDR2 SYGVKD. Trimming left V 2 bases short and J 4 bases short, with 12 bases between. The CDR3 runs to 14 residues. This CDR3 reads CAISEGQRAYEQYF. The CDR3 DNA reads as TGTGCCATCAGTGAGGGTCAGAGAGCTTACGAGCAGTACTTC.

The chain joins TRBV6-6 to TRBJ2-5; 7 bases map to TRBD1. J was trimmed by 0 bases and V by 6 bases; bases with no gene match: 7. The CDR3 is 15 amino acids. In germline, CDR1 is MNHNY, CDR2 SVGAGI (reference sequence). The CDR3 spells CASREAQGYQETQYF. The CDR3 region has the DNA TGTGCCAGCAGGGAGGCACAGGGGTACCAAGAGACCCAGTACTTC.

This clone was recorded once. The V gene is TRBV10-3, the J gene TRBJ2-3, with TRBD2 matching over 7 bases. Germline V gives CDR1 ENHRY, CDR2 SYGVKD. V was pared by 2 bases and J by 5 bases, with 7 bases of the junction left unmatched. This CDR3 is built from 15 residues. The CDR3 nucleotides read TGTGCCATCAGTGAGGCGGCTAGCGGATTAGATACGCAGTATTTT. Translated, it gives CAISEAASGLDTQYF.

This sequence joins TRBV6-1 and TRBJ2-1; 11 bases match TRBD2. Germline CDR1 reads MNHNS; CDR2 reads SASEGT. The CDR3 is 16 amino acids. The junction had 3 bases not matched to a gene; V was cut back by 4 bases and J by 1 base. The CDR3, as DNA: TGTGCCAGCAGTGCTGTAGCGGGAGGGTCCTACAATGAGCAGTTCTTC. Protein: CASSAVAGGSYNEQFF.

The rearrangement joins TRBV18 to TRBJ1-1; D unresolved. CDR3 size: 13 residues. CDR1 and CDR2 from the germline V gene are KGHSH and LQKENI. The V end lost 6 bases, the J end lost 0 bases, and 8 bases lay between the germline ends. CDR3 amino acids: CASSDTLNTEAFF. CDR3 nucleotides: TGTGCCAGCTCCGACACACTGAACACTGAAGCTTTCTTT.

CDR3 in DNA: TGTGCCAGCAGTACCTCCGGGACTAGTGAGTACGAGCAGTACTTC. Protein product: CASSTSGTSEYEQYF. The gene calls are TRBV2 and TRBJ2-7, with TRBD2 matching 8 bases. The CDR3 spans 15 residues. V lost 5 bases, J lost 4 bases, and 10 bases stayed unmatched. In germline, CDR1 is SNHLY, CDR2 FYNNEI.

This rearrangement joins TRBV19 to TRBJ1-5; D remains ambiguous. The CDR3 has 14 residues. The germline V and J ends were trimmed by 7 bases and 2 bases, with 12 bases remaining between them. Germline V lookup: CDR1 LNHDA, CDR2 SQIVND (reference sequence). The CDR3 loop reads CASTPPAGNQPQHF. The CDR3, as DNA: TGTGCCAGTACTCCGCCAGCCGGCAATCAGCCCCAGCATTTT.

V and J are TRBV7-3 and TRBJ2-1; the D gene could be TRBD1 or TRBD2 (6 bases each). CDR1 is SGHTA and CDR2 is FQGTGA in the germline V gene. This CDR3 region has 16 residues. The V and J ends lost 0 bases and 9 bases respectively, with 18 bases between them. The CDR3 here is CASSLTGGGVGGEQFF. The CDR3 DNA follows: TGTGCCAGCAGCTTAACCGGGGGCGGGGTCGGCGGTGAGCAGTTCTTC.

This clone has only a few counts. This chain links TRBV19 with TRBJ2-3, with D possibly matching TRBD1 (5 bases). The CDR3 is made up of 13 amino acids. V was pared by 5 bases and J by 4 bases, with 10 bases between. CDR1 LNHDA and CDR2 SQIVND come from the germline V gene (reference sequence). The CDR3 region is CASSAVRADTQYF. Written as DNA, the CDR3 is TGTGCCAGTAGTGCCGTCAGGGCAGATACGCAGTATTTT.

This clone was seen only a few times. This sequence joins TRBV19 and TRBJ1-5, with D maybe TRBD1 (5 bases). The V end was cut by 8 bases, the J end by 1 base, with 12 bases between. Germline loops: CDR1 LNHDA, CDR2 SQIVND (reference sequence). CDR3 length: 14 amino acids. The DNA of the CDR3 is TGTGCCAGTGGGAGAGGGGCAAGCAATCAGCCCCAGCATTTT. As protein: CASGRGASNQPQHF.

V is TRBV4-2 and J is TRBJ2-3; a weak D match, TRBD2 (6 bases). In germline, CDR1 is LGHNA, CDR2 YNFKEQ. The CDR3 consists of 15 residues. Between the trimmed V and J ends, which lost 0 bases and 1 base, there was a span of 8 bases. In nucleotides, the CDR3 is TGTGCCAGCAGCCAAGACGGGACTGGCACAGATACGCAGTATTTT. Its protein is CASSQDGTGTDTQYF.